Reported below is one T cell receptor (beta chain). Its antigen remains unknown. The sample originates from a study of cytomegalovirus exposure and HLA in healthy donors. Study-wide results and limits: A link between a missense DCLRE1C variant and TCR beta V- and J-gene trimming emerged from a later analysis.

Primers for the PCR totalled 60 Vbeta and 13 Jbeta. Profiling relied on immunoSEQ multiplex PCR, and the TCRdb table lists in-frame clones only, not all of them. The data contain 110,000 or so clones, about 72% of them singletons. V lost 6 bases, J lost 3 bases, and 7 bases stayed unmatched. The CDR3 sequence is 14 residues long. Germline values: CDR1 MDHEN, CDR2 SYDVKM. The V call is TRBV28, the J call TRBJ1-2; TRBD1 agrees at 7 bases. What was sequenced was PBMCs. This receptor was taken from a middle-aged man in good health and CMV-seropositive. The CDR3 DNA reads TGTGCCAGCAGACCCCAAGACAGGGACTATGGCTACACCTTC. As protein: CASRPQDRDYGYTF.